This T cell receptor (beta chain) stems from a study of blood T cell repertoires in COVID-19. Study overall: The United States, Italy and Spain supplied acute and convalescent COVID-19 samples. In each case, the material was cDNA or gDNA derived from T cells, B-cell-depleted T cells, or PBMCs.

From germline, CDR1 is MNHEY and CDR2 SMNVEV (reference sequence). Trimming took 10 bases from V and 0 from J, leaving 17 bases between them. The CDR3 covers 15 residues. As processed by the authors: Reference gene primer amplification gave estimated nucleated cell counts. Profiling relied on immunoSEQ multiplex PCR, and the TCRdb table lists in-frame clones only, not all of them. V and J calls and clone size are given by that table; D and trimming were obtained from the DNA. The table includes more than 60,000 clones, more than 80% detected once. The chain recombines TRBV27 with TRBJ2-3; D may be TRBD2 (6 bases). Sequencing was carried out using peripheral blood. The receptor's source is a human donor in a cohort sampled during active COVID-19. CDR3 in amino acids: CAILRAGPSTDTQYF. The CDR3 bases are TGTGCCATCCTCCGGGCGGGGCCTAGCACAGATACGCAGTATTTT.